The 20 T cell receptor beta chains listed next were all sequenced from one sample in a study of blood T cell repertoires in COVID-19. This table comes from immunoSEQ multiplex PCR, and its TCRdb copy is limited to in-frame clones, with some not included. The data contain 40,000 to 55,000 clones, around nine tenths of them singletons. The sequenced material came from peripheral blood. Receptors were obtained from a human donor in a cohort sampled during active COVID-19.

By share of the sample, this clone is medium-sized. The chain couples TRBV7-3 to TRBJ2-1; D possibly corresponds to TRBD1 (6 bases). There are 16 residues in the CDR3. CDR1 and CDR2 (germline): SGHTA, FQGTGA. Trimming pared 0 bases from V and 5 bases from J, leaving 14 bases between. CDR3 bases: TGTGCCAGCAGCTTAACGTTAACAGGGAGCAACAATGAGCAGTTCTTC. It translates to CASSLTLTGSNNEQFF.

The rearrangement links TRBV5-1 to TRBJ2-5; 8 bases are a match to TRBD1. CDR1 and CDR2 from the germline V gene are SGHRS and YFSETQ. The CDR3 sequence is 14 residues long. V shed 8 bases and J 4 bases; nucleotides not matched to a gene: 10. The CDR3 coding sequence is TGCGCCAGTCGACAGGGGTTTTCGGCAGAGACCCAGTACTTC. It specifies CASRQGFSAETQYF.

The rearrangement uses TRBV9 and TRBJ2-1; no clear D gene. This CDR3 has 15 amino acids. Germline CDR1 SGDLS, CDR2 YYNGEE. Between the trimmed V and J ends, which lost 0 bases and 0 bases, there was a span of 7 bases. This CDR3 is CASSVAPSSYNEQFF. In nucleotides, the CDR3 is TGTGCCAGCAGCGTAGCTCCTAGCTCCTACAATGAGCAGTTCTTC. Filled out from reference TRBV9 and TRBJ2-1, the complete variable domain reads DSGVTQTPKHLITATGQRVTLRCSPRSGDLSVYWYQQSLDQGLQFLIQYYNGEERAKGNILERFSAQQFPDLHSELNLSSLELGDSALYFCASSVAPSSYNEQFFGPGTRLTVL.

The chain joins TRBV7-9 to TRBJ1-2; D uncertain. The CDR3 covers 14 residues. V was trimmed by 2 bases and J by 7 bases, leaving 14 bases between them. Germline loops: CDR1 SEHNR, CDR2 FQNEAQ (reference sequence). CDR3 coding DNA: TGTGCCAGCAGCTTACCTTCACCCGAGGGTGGCTACACCTTC. Protein product: CASSLPSPEGGYTF.

The rearrangement links TRBV4-2 to TRBJ1-6; 7 bases align to TRBD1. The ends lost 0 bases at V and 6 bases at J; junction bases unmatched: 2. The CDR3 sequence is 15 residues long. In germline, CDR1 is LGHNA, CDR2 YNFKEQ. For the CDR3, the DNA is TGTGCCAGCAGCCAAGATCGACAGGGTAATTCACCCCTCCACTTT. This gives the protein CASSQDRQGNSPLHF.

This chain links TRBV10-3 with TRBJ1-2; weak D call: TRBD1 (5 bases). V lost 4 bases, J lost 4 bases, and 22 bases lay in between. Germline V gene sequence: CDR1 ENHRY, CDR2 SYGVKD. This CDR3 is built from 17 residues. CDR3 sequence reads: CAISGGGTIDVFYGYTF. The CDR3, as DNA: TGTGCCATCAGTGGGGGGGGGACCATAGACGTCTTCTATGGCTACACCTTC.

The V and J genes are TRBV7-2 and TRBJ2-1, with D perhaps matching TRBD2 (5 bases). The V end was cut by 3 bases, the J end by 6 bases, with 24 bases between. Germline CDR1 reads SGHTA; CDR2 reads FQGNSA. The CDR3 is 18 amino acids. The CDR3 DNA sequence: TGTGCCAGCAGCTTTTTCATTGCGAGCGGAGTAACCAGCAATGAGCAGTTCTTC. Its translation: CASSFFIASGVTSNEQFF.

The rearrangement uses TRBV6-5 and TRBJ1-1; D unclear. The V and J ends lost 3 bases and 1 base respectively, with 6 bases between them. CDR3 size: 13 residues. Germline-derived CDR1 and CDR2 are MNHEY and SVGAGI. The CDR3 DNA sequence: TGTGCCAGCAGTTATACAGCGAACACTGAAGCTTTCTTT. Translation: CASSYTANTEAFF.

This chain links TRBV6-4 with TRBJ1-1; 8 bases match TRBD1. The CDR3 has 16 amino acids. V was clipped by 5 bases and J by 1 base; unmatched bases: 9. Per germline, CDR1 MRHNA and CDR2 SNTAGT. CDR3: CASSPRTGQGNTEAFF. Written as DNA, the CDR3 is TGTGCCAGCAGTCCGAGAACCGGACAGGGGAACACTGAAGCTTTCTTT.

This clone was detected a few times. V usage is TRBV4-1 and J usage is TRBJ1-2; D is unresolved. CDR3 length: 15 amino acids. The germline V gene has CDR1 MGHRA and CDR2 YSYEKL. With 0 bases removed from V and 1 base from J, the gap between germline ends came to 9 bases. In DNA form, the CDR3 reads TGCGCCAGCAGCCAAGAAAGAACTAATAACTATGGCTACACCTTC. This gives the protein CASSQERTNNYGYTF.

This chain links TRBV30 with TRBJ2-4; TRBD2 might be the D (5 bases). This CDR3 contains 13 residues. The germline CDR1 and CDR2 sequences are GTSNPN and SVGIG (reference sequence). The V end lost 5 bases, the J end lost 3 bases, and 11 bases lay between the germline ends. Here the CDR3 reads CAWRRTDKNIQYF. The CDR3 bases are TGTGCCTGGCGGCGGACTGACAAAAACATTCAGTACTTC.

This clone was observed a single time. This chain connects TRBV4-3 to TRBJ2-7, with 9 bases lining up with TRBD1. V shed 1 base and J 7 bases; nucleotides not matched to a gene: 11. The germline V gene has CDR1 LGHNA and CDR2 YSLEER. The CDR3 is 16 residues long. The CDR3 spells CASSQGRDRGGLEQYF. DNA for the CDR3: TGCGCCAGCAGCCAAGGCCGCGACAGGGGGGGATTGGAGCAGTACTTC.

The chain combines TRBV7-9 with TRBJ2-1; 8 bases are a match to TRBD2. The CDR3 consists of 15 residues. Looked up from germline, CDR1 is SEHNR and CDR2 is FQNEAQ (reference sequence). The V and J ends lost 4 bases and 11 bases, in that order; junction bases with no gene match: 13. As DNA, the CDR3 is TGTGCCAGCAGCTCCTCCCCAAGCGGGGGCCCTAAGCAGTTCTTC. Its protein is CASSSSPSGGPKQFF.

The V call is TRBV10-2, the J call TRBJ1-4; maybe TRBD1 (5 bases). CDR1 is WSHSY, CDR2 SAAADI, per germline. The V gene lost 2 bases and the J gene lost 6 bases, with 13 bases spanning the gap. The length of the CDR3 is 15 residues. CDR3 sequence (DNA): TGCGCCAGCAGTGAGGACAGCCTTACTTATGAAAAACTGTTTTTT. Translation: CASSEDSLTYEKLFF.

This rearrangement joins TRBV6-5 to TRBJ1-1, with TRBD1 matching over 7 bases. The ends lost 2 bases at V and 2 bases at J; junction bases unmatched: 8. The germline V gene encodes CDR1 MNHEY and CDR2 SVGAGI. The CDR3 consists of 16 residues. The CDR3 DNA sequence: TGTGCCAGCAGTTACCGGTACAGGGGTTCAAACACTGAAGCTTTCTTT. This gives the protein CASSYRYRGSNTEAFF.

This chain connects TRBV11-2 to TRBJ2-1; no clear D. Trimming removed 1 base from V and 5 bases from J, with 12 bases in between. From germline, CDR1 is SGHAT and CDR2 FQNNGV. The CDR3 is 15 amino acids. The CDR3: CASSLGTITNNEQFF. CDR3 nucleotide sequence: TGTGCCAGCAGCTTAGGCACTATCACAAACAATGAGCAGTTCTTC.

The chain combines TRBV24-1 with TRBJ2-1, with a weak D call TRBD2 (6 bases). Per the germline V gene, CDR1 is KGHDR and CDR2 is SFDVKD. Trimming shortened V by 6 bases and J by 9 bases, and 11 bases separated the two germline ends. This CDR3 has 12 amino acids. The CDR3 bases are TGTGCCACCAGTCTAGGGACTGGTGAGCAGTTCTTC. Translating it yields CATSLGTGEQFF.

A single count supports this clone. This chain links TRBV25-1 with TRBJ1-2; D not resolved. Germline CDR1 reads MGHDK; CDR2 reads SYGVNS. The germline V and J ends were trimmed by 4 bases and 3 bases, with 12 bases remaining between them. The CDR3 totals 14 residues. The CDR3 DNA follows: TGTGCCAGCAGTGTTCCGGGTCTACACTATGGCTACACCTTC. Its translation is CASSVPGLHYGYTF.

The chain uses TRBV9 and TRBJ1-5, with TRBD1 as a possible D gene (5 bases). V lost 2 bases to trimming and J lost 7 bases, with 13 bases between them. The CDR3 extends over 14 amino acids. Per germline, CDR1 SGDLS and CDR2 YYNGEE. In nucleotides, the CDR3 is TGTGCCAGCAGCGTTTCAGGGTTGGGCCAGCCCCAGCATTTT. Residues: CASSVSGLGQPQHF.

This chain links TRBV2 with TRBJ1-5; 7 bases agree with TRBD1. The CDR3 extends over 14 amino acids. The V gene end was trimmed by 6 bases and the J gene end by 3 bases; junction bases not matched to a gene: 5. Germline CDR1 is SNHLY and CDR2 is FYNNEI. CDR3 amino acids: CASRKGAPNQPQHF. In DNA form, the CDR3 reads TGTGCCAGCAGGAAGGGGGCCCCCAATCAGCCCCAGCATTTT.